The clone carrying this T cell receptor (beta chain) has at least ten counts. V dropped 3 bases and J dropped 8 bases, with 10 bases sitting between them. Per the germline V gene, CDR1 is SGHVS and CDR2 is FQNEAQ. The CDR3 consists of 13 residues. As handled by the study authors: Estimates of nucleated cell counts were drawn from the amplification of reference gene primers. Only in-frame clones appear in the TCRdb table, and some are missing; sequencing was by immunoSEQ multiplex PCR. Clonal size and the V and J genes are those of that table, whereas D and trimming came from the DNA. Of some 250,000 clones listed, approximately 90% were seen once; the top ten hold over 2%. The record originates from a study of blood T cell repertoires in COVID-19. Turning to the study itself: Material from acute and convalescent COVID-19 was sourced from the United States, Italy and Spain. T cells, B-cell-depleted T cells, or PBMCs provided the cDNA or gDNA that served as material.

The material sequenced was peripheral blood. The sequence was obtained from a man aged 25 to 40 who had recovered from COVID-19. The chain recombines TRBV7-8 with TRBJ1-4; the D gene is possibly TRBD1 (5 bases). The CDR3 DNA is TGTGCCAGCAGCTTGGGGTGGGGCGAAAAACTGTTTTTT. Translated, it gives CASSLGWGEKLFF. Drawing the rest from reference TRBV7-8 and TRBJ1-4, the complete variable domain is GAGVSQSPRYKVAKRGQDVALRCDPISGHVSLFWYQQALGQGPEFLTYFQNEAQLDKSGLPSDRFFAERPEGSVSTLKIQRTQQEDSAVYLCASSLGWGEKLFFGSGTQLSVL.